The table lists the clone carrying this T cell receptor beta chain with many counts. The antigen remains unidentified. Amplified TCR beta CDR3 regions were obtained using RNA transcripts as template. HTBI primers served in a first-round RT-PCR, which a second-round multiplex PCR followed. In TCRdb, the multiplex PCR reads were re-called with MiXCR into one record per CDR3 protein. The sample carries approximately 700,000 distinct CDR3 sequences, 35% to 50% recorded once. The CDR3 runs to 13 residues. V gave up 5 bases and J gave up 4 bases; unmatched junction bases: 6. Germline V lookup: CDR1 DFQATT, CDR2 SNEGSKA (reference sequence). This entry belongs to a study of Graves' ophthalmopathy and Graves' hyperthyroidism. Study observations and caveats: Using a 13-signature model, the authors split ophthalmopathy from stable hyperthyroidism, with under 90% sensitivity and approximately 80% specificity.

The sequence was obtained from an adult man with Graves' ophthalmopathy. The rearrangement uses TRBV20-1 and TRBJ1-1; 8 positions match TRBD1. Sample: peripheral blood. The CDR3 spells CSAWTGSPTEAFF. The DNA for the CDR3 is TGCAGTGCTTGGACAGGGTCTCCCACTGAAGCTTTCTTT.